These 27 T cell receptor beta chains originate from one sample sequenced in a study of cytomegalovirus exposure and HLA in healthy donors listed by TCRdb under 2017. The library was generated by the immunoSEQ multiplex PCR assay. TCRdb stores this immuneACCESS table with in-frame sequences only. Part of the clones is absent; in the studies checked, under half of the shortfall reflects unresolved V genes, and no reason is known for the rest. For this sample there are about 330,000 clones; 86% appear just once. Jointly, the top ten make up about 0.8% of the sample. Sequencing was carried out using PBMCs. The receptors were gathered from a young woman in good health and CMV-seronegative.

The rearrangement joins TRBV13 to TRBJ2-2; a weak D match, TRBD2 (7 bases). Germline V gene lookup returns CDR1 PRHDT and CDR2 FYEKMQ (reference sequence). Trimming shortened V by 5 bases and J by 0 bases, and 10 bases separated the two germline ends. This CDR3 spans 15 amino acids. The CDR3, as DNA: TGTGCCAGCAGCCAAGGGGGGGCGAACACCGGGGAGCTGTTTTTT. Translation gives CASSQGGANTGELFF.

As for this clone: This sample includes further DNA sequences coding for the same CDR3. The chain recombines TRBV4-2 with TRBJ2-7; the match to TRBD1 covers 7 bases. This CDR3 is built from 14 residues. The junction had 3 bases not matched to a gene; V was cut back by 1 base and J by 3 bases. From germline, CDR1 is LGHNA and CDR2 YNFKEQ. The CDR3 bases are TGTGCCAGCAGCCAAGGCGGACAGGTCTACGAGCAGTACTTC. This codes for CASSQGGQVYEQYF.

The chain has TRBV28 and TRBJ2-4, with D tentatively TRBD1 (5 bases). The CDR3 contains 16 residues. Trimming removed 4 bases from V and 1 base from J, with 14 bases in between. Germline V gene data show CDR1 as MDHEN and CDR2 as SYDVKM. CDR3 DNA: TGTGCCAGCAGTTGGGGCGACATCTCTGCCAAAAACATTCAGTACTTC. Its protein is CASSWGDISAKNIQYF.

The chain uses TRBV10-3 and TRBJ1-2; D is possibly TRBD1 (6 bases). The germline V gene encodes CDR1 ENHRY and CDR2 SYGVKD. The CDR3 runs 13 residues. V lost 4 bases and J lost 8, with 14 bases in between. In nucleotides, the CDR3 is TGTGCCATCAGTGCGGGGGGGCAGCAGGGCTACACCTTC. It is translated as CAISAGGQQGYTF.

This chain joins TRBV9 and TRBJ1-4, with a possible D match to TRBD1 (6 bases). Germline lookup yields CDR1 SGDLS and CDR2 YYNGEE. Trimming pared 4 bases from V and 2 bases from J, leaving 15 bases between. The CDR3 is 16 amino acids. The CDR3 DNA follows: TGTGCCAGCAGCCCAGGGGAGGGGACTACTAATGAAAAACTGTTTTTT. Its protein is CASSPGEGTTNEKLFF.

CDR3 sequence: CSVTDRLAENTDTQYF. In nucleotides, the CDR3 is TGCAGCGTCACCGACCGACTAGCGGAGAACACAGATACGCAGTATTTT. This chain links TRBV29-1 with TRBJ2-3, with 9 bases fitting TRBD2. The CDR3 extends over 16 amino acids. Germline V gene data show CDR1 as SQVTM and CDR2 as ANQGSEA. After removal of 6 bases from V and 2 bases from J, the junction contained 12 bases not matched to a gene.

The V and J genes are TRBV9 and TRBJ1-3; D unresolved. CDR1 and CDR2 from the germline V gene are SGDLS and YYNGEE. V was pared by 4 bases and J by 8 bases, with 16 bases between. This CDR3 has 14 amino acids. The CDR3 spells CASSPAEVRDTIYF. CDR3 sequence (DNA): TGTGCCAGCAGCCCTGCCGAGGTGCGGGACACCATATATTTT.

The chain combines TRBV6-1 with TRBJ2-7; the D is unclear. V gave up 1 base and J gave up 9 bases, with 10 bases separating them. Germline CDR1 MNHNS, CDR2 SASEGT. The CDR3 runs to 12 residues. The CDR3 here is CASSEVGPGQYF. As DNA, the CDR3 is TGTGCCAGCAGTGAAGTGGGCCCAGGGCAGTACTTC.

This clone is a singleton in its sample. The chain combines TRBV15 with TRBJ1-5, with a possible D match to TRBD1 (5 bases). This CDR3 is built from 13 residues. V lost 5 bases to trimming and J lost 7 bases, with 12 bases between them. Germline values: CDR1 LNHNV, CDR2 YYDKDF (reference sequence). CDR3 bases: TGTGCCACCAGCGGCGGGGCCGGGCAGCCCCAGCATTTT. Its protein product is CATSGGAGQPQHF.

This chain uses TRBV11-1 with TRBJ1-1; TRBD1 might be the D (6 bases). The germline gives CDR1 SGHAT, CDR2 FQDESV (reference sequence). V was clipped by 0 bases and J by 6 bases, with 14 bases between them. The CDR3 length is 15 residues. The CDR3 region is CASSLAWGGNAEAFF. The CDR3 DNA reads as TGTGCCAGCAGCTTAGCGTGGGGGGGCAACGCTGAAGCTTTCTTT.

The CDR3 sequence: CASSLRSSSGPTDTQYF. In nucleotides, the CDR3 is TGCGCCAGCAGCTTGAGGTCTTCTAGCGGCCCCACAGATACGCAGTATTTT. The rearrangement links TRBV5-1 to TRBJ2-3; TRBD2 agrees at 7 bases. The germline V gene encodes CDR1 SGHRS and CDR2 YFSETQ. Losses at the gene ends were 1 base for V and 2 bases for J; bases not matched to a gene: 10. This CDR3 has 17 amino acids.

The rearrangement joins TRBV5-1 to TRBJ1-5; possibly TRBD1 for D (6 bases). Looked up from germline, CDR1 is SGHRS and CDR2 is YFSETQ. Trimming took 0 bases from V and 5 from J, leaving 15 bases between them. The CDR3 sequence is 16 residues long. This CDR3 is CASSLEQGLRDQPQHF. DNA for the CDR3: TGCGCCAGCAGCTTGGAACAGGGATTGCGCGATCAGCCCCAGCATTTT.

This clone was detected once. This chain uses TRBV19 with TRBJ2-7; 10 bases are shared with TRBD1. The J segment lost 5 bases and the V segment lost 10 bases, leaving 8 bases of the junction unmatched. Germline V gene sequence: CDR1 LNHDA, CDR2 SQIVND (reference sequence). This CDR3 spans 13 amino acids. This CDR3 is CATRTGGFDEQYF. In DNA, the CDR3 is TGTGCCACCAGGACAGGGGGTTTCGACGAGCAGTACTTC.

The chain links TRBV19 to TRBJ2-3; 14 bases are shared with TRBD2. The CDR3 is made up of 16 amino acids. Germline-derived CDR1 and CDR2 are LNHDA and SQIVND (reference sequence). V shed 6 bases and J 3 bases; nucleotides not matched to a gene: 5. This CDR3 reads CASSRLAGGMTDTQYF. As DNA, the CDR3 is TGTGCCAGTAGCCGACTAGCGGGGGGGATGACAGATACGCAGTATTTT.

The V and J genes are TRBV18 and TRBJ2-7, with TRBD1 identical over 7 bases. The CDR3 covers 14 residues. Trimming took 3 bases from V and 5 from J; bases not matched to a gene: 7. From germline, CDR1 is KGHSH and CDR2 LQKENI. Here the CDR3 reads CASSPRTGLDEQYF. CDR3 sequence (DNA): TGTGCCAGCTCACCTAGGACAGGCCTCGACGAGCAGTACTTC.

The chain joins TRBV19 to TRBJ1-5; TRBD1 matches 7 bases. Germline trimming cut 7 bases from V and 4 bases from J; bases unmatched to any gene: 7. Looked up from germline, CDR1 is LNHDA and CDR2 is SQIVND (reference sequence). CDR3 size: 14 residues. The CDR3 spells CASTFDRENQPQHF. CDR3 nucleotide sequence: TGTGCCAGTACCTTCGACAGGGAGAATCAGCCCCAGCATTTT.

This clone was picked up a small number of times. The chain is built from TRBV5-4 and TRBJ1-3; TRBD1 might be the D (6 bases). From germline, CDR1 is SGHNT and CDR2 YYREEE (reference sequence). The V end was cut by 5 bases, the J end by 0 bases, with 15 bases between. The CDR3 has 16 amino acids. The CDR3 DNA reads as TGTGCCAGCAGTCAGGACAGTCGATACTCTGGAAACACCATATATTTT. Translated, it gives CASSQDSRYSGNTIYF.

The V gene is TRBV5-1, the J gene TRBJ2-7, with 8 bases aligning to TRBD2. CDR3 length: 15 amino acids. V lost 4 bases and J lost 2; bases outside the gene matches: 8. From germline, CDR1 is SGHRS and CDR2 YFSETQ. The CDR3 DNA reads TGCGCCAGCAGCCCCAGCGGGAGCCCAACCTACGAGCAGTACTTC. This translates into CASSPSGSPTYEQYF. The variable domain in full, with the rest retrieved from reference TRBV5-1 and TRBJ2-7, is KAGVTQTPRYLIKTRGQQVTLSCSPISGHRSVSWYQQTPGQGLQFLFEYFSETQRNKGNFPGRFSGRQFSNSRSEMNVSTLELGDSALYLCASSPSGSPTYEQYFGPGTRLTVT.

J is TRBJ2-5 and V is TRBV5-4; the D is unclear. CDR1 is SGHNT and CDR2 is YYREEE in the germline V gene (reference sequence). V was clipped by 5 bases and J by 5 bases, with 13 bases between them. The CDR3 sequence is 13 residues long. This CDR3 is CASSIDNTETQYF. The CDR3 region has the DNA TGTGCCAGCAGTATCGACAATACGGAGACCCAGTACTTC.

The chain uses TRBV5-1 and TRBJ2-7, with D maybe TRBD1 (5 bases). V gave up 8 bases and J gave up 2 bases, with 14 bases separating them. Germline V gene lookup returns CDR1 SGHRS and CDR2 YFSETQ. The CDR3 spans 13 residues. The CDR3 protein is CASHRLPTYEQYF. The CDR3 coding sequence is TGCGCCAGTCACAGGCTTCCTACCTACGAGCAGTACTTC. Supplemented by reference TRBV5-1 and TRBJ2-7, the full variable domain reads KAGVTQTPRYLIKTRGQQVTLSCSPISGHRSVSWYQQTPGQGLQFLFEYFSETQRNKGNFPGRFSGRQFSNSRSEMNVSTLELGDSALYLCASHRLPTYEQYFGPGTRLTVT.

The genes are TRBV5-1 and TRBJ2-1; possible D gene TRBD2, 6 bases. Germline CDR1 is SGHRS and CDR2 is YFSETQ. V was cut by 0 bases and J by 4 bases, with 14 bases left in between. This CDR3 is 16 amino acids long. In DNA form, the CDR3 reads TGCGCCAGCAGCTTGGCCTCGGGACTGCCTTACAATGAGCAGTTCTTC. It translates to CASSLASGLPYNEQFF.

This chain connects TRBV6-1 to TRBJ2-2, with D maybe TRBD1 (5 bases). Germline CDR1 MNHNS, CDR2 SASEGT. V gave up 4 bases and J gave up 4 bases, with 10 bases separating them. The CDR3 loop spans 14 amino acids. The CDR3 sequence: CASSVGQGTGELFF. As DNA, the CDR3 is TGTGCCAGCAGTGTGGGGCAGGGCACCGGGGAGCTGTTTTTT.

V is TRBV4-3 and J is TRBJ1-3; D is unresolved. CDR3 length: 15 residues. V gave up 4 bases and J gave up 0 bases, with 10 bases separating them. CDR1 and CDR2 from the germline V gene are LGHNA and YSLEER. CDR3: CASSPGGYSGNTIYF. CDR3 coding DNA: TGCGCCAGCAGCCCGGGAGGGTACTCTGGAAACACCATATATTTT.

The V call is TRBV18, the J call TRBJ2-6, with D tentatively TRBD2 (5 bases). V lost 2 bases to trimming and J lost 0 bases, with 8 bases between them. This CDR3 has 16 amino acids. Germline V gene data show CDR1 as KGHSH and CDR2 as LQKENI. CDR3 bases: TGTGCCAGCTCACCAATTCGGGGCTCTGGGGCCAACGTCCTGACTTTC. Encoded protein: CASSPIRGSGANVLTF. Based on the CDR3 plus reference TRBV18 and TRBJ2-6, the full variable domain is NAGVMQNPRHLVRRRGQEARLRCSPMKGHSHVYWYRQLPEEGLKFMVYLQKENIIDESGMPKERFSAEFPKEGPSILRIQQVVRGDSAAYFCASSPIRGSGANVLTFGAGSRLTVL.

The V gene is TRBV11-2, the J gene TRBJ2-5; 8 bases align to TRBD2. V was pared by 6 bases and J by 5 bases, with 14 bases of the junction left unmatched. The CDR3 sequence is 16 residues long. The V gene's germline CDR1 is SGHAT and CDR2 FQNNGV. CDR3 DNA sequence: TGTGCCAGCAGGACCCTTCCGAGCGGGAGTCAGGAGACCCAGTACTTC. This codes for CASRTLPSGSQETQYF.

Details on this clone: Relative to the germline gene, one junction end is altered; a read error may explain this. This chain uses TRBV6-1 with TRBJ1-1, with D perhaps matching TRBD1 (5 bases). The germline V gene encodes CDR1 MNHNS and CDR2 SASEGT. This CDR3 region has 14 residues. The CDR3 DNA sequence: TGTGCCAGCAGTGAAGGGGCAGGTCTGGACAAACCGGGCTTT. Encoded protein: CASSEGAGLDKPGF.

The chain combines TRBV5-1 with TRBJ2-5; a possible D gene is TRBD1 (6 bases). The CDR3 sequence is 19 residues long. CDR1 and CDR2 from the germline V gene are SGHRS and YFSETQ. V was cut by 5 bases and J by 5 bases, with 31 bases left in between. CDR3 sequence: CASRPFWGRKSSSGETQYF. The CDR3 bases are TGCGCCAGCAGGCCTTTCTGGGGGCGTAAGTCCAGTTCGGGGGAGACCCAGTACTTC.